This entry describes one T cell receptor (beta chain). Its antigen remains unidentified. The data were taken from a study of cytomegalovirus exposure and HLA in healthy donors. Study-wide points: Rarity held for most TCR sequences, but there were some public TCRs that occurred in many donors.

The germline gives CDR1 SGHNT, CDR2 YYREEE (reference sequence). The ends were cut back, 6 bases at V and 8 bases at J, with 15 bases in the middle. The length of the CDR3 is 14 residues. The primer mix had 60 Vbeta and 13 Jbeta primers. Profiling relied on immunoSEQ multiplex PCR, and the TCRdb table lists in-frame clones only, not all of them. The sample contains 120,000 or so clones, about 75% of which appear only once. This sequence joins TRBV5-4 and TRBJ1-6; D perhaps matches TRBD1 (5 bases). This receptor was identified in a woman aged 40 to 50 in good health and CMV-seropositive. Sequencing was done on a sample of PBMCs. The CDR3 DNA reads as TGTGCCAGCACCCATGGAGGGGATTATTCACCCCTCCACTTT. Its protein product is CASTHGGDYSPLHF.